A single sample gave rise to the 15 T cell receptor beta chains below, sequenced in a study of T cell changes during pregnancy in multiple sclerosis. Some clones are missing from TCRdb's copy, which holds only in-frame ones; the method was immunoSEQ multiplex PCR. The table includes approximately 80,000 clones, around 93% detected once. The material sequenced was PBMCs, taken in the first trimester of pregnancy. The receptors stem from a female donor in good health, serving as a control in a pregnancy study. Some clones in this sample may be carry-over from other donors' samples.

The chain combines TRBV6-5 with TRBJ1-2, with unresolved D. The CDR3 sequence is 14 residues long. Trimming pared 0 bases from V and 4 bases from J, leaving 9 bases between. Germline V gives CDR1 MNHEY, CDR2 SVGAGI. The CDR3 region is CASSYSLRSYGYTF. The CDR3 nucleotides are TGTGCCAGCAGTTACTCGCTCCGGTCCTATGGCTACACCTTC.

The gene calls are TRBV7-2 and TRBJ1-1; 7 nucleotides align to TRBD1. This CDR3 is built from 14 residues. Germline V CDR1 and CDR2: SGHTA, FQGNSA. V dropped 5 bases and J dropped 10; count of bases not matched to a gene: 13. The CDR3 region is CASSRAGTEPRAFF. CDR3 nucleotide sequence: TGTGCCAGCAGCCGTGCCGGGACAGAGCCCAGAGCTTTCTTT. Variable domain in full (rest from reference TRBV7-2 and TRBJ1-1): GAGVSQSPSNKVTEKGKDVELRCDPISGHTALYWYRQSLGQGLEFLIYFQGNSAPDKSGLPSDRFSAERTGGSVSTLTIQRTQQEDSAVYLCASSRAGTEPRAFFGQGTRLTVV.

The chain has TRBV9 and TRBJ1-6; perhaps TRBD1 as D (6 bases). There are 15 residues in the CDR3. Germline CDR1 and CDR2: SGDLS and YYNGEE. Trimming took 0 bases from V and 7 from J, leaving 11 bases between them. The DNA of the CDR3 is TGTGCCAGCAGCGTAGATACAGGGAAAAATTCACCCCTCCACTTT. Its protein product is CASSVDTGKNSPLHF.

The chain joins TRBV28 to TRBJ1-3; no firm D call. This CDR3 has 12 residues. Trimming cost V 8 bases and J 0 bases, with 5 bases left between them. The germline V gene has CDR1 MDHEN and CDR2 SYDVKM. The CDR3 region has the DNA TGTGCCAGCGGTAGCTCTGGAAACACCATATATTTT. Protein product: CASGSSGNTIYF.

The chain employs TRBV6-1 and TRBJ1-2; TRBD1 is a possible D gene (5 bases). The V gene lost 4 bases and the J gene lost 6 bases, with 12 bases spanning the gap. The CDR3 has 13 amino acids. CDR1 is MNHNS and CDR2 is SASEGT in the germline V gene. CDR3 nucleotide sequence: TGTGCCAGCAGTGTGCAGGGCCTGGATGGCTACACCTTC. It encodes CASSVQGLDGYTF.

The count of this clone is one. The genes are TRBV7-8 and TRBJ2-4; D might be TRBD1 (6 bases). Trimming cost V 4 bases and J 7 bases, with 17 bases left between them. The germline V gene encodes CDR1 SGHVS and CDR2 FQNEAQ. The CDR3 extends over 15 amino acids. CDR3 in amino acids: CASSYATGYGNIQYF. The DNA for the CDR3 is TGTGCCAGCAGCTACGCGACAGGATATGGGAACATTCAGTACTTC.

The V gene is TRBV7-8, the J gene TRBJ1-5; TRBD1 might be the D (5 bases). Germline V gives CDR1 SGHVS, CDR2 FQNEAQ. Trimming pared 5 bases from V and 15 bases from J, leaving 20 bases between. This CDR3 spans 13 amino acids. CDR3 loop: CASSPLRDSLVHF. The DNA of the CDR3 is TGTGCCAGCAGCCCGCTTAGAGACAGCCTGGTGCATTTT.

This clone was detected a few times. The V gene is TRBV2, the J gene TRBJ1-1, with 11 bases matching TRBD1. In germline, CDR1 is SNHLY, CDR2 FYNNEI. CDR3 length: 11 residues. V lost 10 bases to trimming and J lost 10 bases; unmatched junction nucleotides: 5. CDR3: CAIGQGAGAFF. CDR3 DNA: TGTGCCATCGGACAGGGGGCCGGAGCTTTCTTT.

This clone was counted once. This chain joins TRBV10-1 and TRBJ2-3, with 10 bases lining up with TRBD1. The CDR3 runs to 14 residues. V lost 6 bases, J lost 4 bases, and 4 bases stayed unmatched. Germline CDR1 is WNHNN and CDR2 is SYGVQD (reference sequence). CDR3 DNA: TGCGCCAGCAGCGGGGACAGGGGTTCAGATACGCAGTATTTT. Encoded protein: CASSGDRGSDTQYF.

The chain combines TRBV29-1 with TRBJ2-3; 9 positions match TRBD2. Germline V gene sequence: CDR1 SQVTM, CDR2 ANQGSEA. J lost 2 bases, V lost 3 bases, and 3 bases had no gene match. This CDR3 region has 14 residues. The CDR3 nucleotides read TGCAGCGTTGACTCTAGCGGGGTCACAGATACGCAGTATTTT. It yields the protein CSVDSSGVTDTQYF.

The chain is built from TRBV5-1 and TRBJ2-1; D remains unclear. The V gene lost 0 bases and the J gene lost 3 bases, with 19 bases spanning the gap. In germline, CDR1 is SGHRS, CDR2 YFSETQ. The CDR3 consists of 18 residues. CDR3 protein: CASSLGAPIGPNYNEQFF. CDR3 in DNA: TGCGCCAGCAGCTTGGGAGCCCCCATTGGGCCAAACTACAATGAGCAGTTCTTC.

This chain joins TRBV25-1 and TRBJ1-2; 8 positions agree with TRBD1. Germline CDR1 reads MGHDK; CDR2 reads SYGVNS. Trimming took 4 bases from V and 10 from J; bases not matched to a gene: 14. The length of the CDR3 is 15 residues. CDR3 loop: CASSASGQGRFFYTF. The CDR3 bases are TGTGCCAGCAGTGCCTCAGGACAGGGAAGGTTTTTCTACACCTTC.

The chain carries TRBV19 and TRBJ2-3, with 9 bases matching TRBD2. Germline CDR1 LNHDA, CDR2 SQIVND (reference sequence). This CDR3 region has 15 residues. After removal of 4 bases from V and 0 bases from J, the junction contained 2 bases not matched to a gene. CDR3 residues: CASSSGGVSTDTQYF. The CDR3 DNA reads TGTGCCAGTAGTAGCGGGGGGGTTAGCACAGATACGCAGTATTTT.

This clone was found once. V gene TRBV19 combines with J gene TRBJ2-5; no clear D gene. This CDR3 contains 13 residues. CDR1 and CDR2 from the germline V gene are LNHDA and SQIVND (reference sequence). V lost 7 bases, J lost 0 bases, and 9 bases lay in between. The DNA of the CDR3 is TGTGCCAGTAATGGCGGATACCAAGAGACCCAGTACTTC. Residues: CASNGGYQETQYF.

The chain employs TRBV6-1 and TRBJ1-4; D not certain. V gave up 7 bases and J gave up 7 bases, with 13 bases separating them. CDR3 length equals 13 residues. CDR1 and CDR2 (germline): MNHNS, SASEGT. CDR3 nucleotides: TGTGCCAGCAAAGTCTCCCGGGGTGAAAAACTGTTTTTT. It yields the protein CASKVSRGEKLFF.